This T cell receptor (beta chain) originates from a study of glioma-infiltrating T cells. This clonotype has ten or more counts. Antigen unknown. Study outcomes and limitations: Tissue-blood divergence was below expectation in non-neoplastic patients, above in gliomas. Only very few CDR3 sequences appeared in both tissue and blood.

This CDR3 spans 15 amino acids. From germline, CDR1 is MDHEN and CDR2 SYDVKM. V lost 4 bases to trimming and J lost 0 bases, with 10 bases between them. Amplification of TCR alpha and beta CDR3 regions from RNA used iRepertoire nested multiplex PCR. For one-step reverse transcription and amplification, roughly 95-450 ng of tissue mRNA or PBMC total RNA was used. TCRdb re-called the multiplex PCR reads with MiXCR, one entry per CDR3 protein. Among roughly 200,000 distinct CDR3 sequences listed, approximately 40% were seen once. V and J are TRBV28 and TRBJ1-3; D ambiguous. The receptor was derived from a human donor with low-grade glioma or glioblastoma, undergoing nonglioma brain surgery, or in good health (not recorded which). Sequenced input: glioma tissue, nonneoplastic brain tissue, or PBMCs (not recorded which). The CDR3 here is CASSSQVRSGNTIYF. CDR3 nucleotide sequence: TGTGCCAGCAGTTCTCAGGTCCGCTCTGGAAACACCATATATTTT.